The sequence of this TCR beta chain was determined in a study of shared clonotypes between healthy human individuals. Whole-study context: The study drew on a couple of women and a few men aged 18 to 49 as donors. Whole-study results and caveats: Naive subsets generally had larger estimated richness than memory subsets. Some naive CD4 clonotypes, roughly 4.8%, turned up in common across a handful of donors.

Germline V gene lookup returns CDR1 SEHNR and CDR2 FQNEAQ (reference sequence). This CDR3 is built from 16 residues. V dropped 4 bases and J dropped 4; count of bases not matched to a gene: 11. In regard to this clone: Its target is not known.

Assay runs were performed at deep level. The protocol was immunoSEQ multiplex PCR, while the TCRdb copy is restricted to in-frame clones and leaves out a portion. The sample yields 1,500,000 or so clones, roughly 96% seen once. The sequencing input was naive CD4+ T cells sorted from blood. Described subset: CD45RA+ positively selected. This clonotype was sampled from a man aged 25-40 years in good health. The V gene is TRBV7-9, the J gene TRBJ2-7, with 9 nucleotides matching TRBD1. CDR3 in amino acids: CASSSLKGTGWYEQYF. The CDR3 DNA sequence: TGTGCCAGCAGCTCCCTGAAAGGGACAGGGTGGTACGAGCAGTACTTC.